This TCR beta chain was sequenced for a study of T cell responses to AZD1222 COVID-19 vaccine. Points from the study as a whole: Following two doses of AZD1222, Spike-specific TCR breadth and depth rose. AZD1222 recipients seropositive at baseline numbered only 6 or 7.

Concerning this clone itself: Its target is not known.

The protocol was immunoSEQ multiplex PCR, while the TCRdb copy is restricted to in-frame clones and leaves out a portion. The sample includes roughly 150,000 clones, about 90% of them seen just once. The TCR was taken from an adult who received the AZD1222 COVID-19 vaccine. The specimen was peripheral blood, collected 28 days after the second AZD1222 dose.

In DNA form, the CDR3 reads TGTGCCAGCAGGCTAGATGGAGGCTACACCTTC. Protein sequence: CASRLDGGYTF. The chain links TRBV5-6 to TRBJ1-2, with D unresolved. Deletions cut 5 bases from V and 8 bases from J, with 10 bases between. In germline, CDR1 is SGHDT, CDR2 YYEEEE. This CDR3 region has 11 residues.